This T cell receptor beta chain originates from a study of blood T cell repertoires in COVID-19 (dated by TCRdb to the early 2020s). With regard to the full study: Collaborator samples came from the United States, Italy and Spain and covered acute and convalescent phases of COVID-19. The material from the prospective study consisted of cDNA or gDNA derived from T cells, B-cell-depleted T cells, or PBMCs. The dataset comprised deeply sampled blood TCRbeta repertoires from subjects exposed to, actively infected with, or recovered from COVID-19. The repertoires were released in a freely available public database meant as a resource for research on the immune response to SARS-CoV-2. Samples came from the ongoing ImmuneRACE study (first 160 participants) plus 1,254 subjects from 6 global collaborators. The sample metadata nearly always contained a de-identified subject ID, COVID-19 status, age in years and sex. Where HLA class I and class II types were available, the types were taken from metadata supplied by the sample provider, not from assay-based typing.

The paper as a whole reports these results and caveats: The amount of clinical and demographic metadata varied by source and participant and was provided uncurated.

Enrolling through a virtual design, the prospective study's participants ranged in age from roughly 18 to 100 years and lived across around 25 United States geographic areas. In the prospective study, participants were assigned to cohorts based on the clinical history participants reported in a screening survey and a study questionnaire. Mobile phlebotomists in the prospective study collected whole blood, serum and a nasopharyngeal or oropharyngeal swab from every participant. Over a 2-month period, participants in the prospective study had the option of providing additional blood draws and questionnaires. Blood samples from the prospective study were shipped frozen or at room temperature prior to DNA extraction. Comment on this clone: Its antigen is currently not known. No base quality values were provided; no much bigger clone lies one nucleotide off.

TCRbeta CDR3 regions were amplified from genomic DNA by means of the immunoSEQ Assay, a bias-controlled multiplex PCR. As for the original processing: Nucleated cell counts per sample were estimated from amplification of reference gene primers within the assay. To quantify the absolute abundance of each unique TCRbeta CDR3 rearrangement, sequence reads were collapsed and filtered. For each sample, productive Simpson clonality was calculated as the square root of Simpson's diversity index across productive rearrangements. Not all clones reach the TCRdb copy of this immuneACCESS table, which keeps in-frame sequences only. Checked studies attribute under half of the gap to unresolved V genes and leave the rest unexplained. V and J calls and clone size are copied from that table; D and trimming were computed from the DNA. The sample has approximately 300,000 clones on record, around 90% of them singletons. 3.5% to 4.5% of the sample goes to the ten largest clones.

Trimming leaves V shorter by 7 bases and J shorter by 3 bases, with the junction holding 4 bases beyond the gene matches. The CDR3, cysteine through phenylalanine, is 13 amino acids long. The sequence is cut down to CDR3 DNA, 39 bases in frame from base 1. Per the germline V gene, SQVTM is the CDR1 and ANQGSEA is the CDR2. The V and J genes are TRBV29-1 and TRBJ1-5, and 9 junctional nucleotides match TRBD1. The clonotype originates from a woman between 18 and 29 years old with acute COVID-19. The sequenced sample was PBMCs or T cells enriched from blood (not recorded which). The CDR3 region reads CSAGQGINQPQHF. In nucleotide form, the sequence is TGCAGCGCCGGACAGGGGATCAATCAGCCCCAGCATTTT.